This TCR beta chain was profiled in a study of monozygotic twins with inflammatory bowel disease. The CDR3 contains 15 residues. TCRdb re-called the 5' RACE reads and gives one entry per CDR3 protein, without DNA. This sample's table has approximately 390,000 distinct CDR3 sequences. The origin of this receptor is a human donor with ulcerative colitis or Crohn's disease, or a healthy co-twin of an affected twin (not recorded which). The rearrangement joins TRBV12-3 or TRBV12-4 to TRBJ2-1; absent DNA, TCRdb's TRBD1 call cannot be checked. The sample consisted of blood. The CDR3 sequence is CASRQDSFAYNEQFF.